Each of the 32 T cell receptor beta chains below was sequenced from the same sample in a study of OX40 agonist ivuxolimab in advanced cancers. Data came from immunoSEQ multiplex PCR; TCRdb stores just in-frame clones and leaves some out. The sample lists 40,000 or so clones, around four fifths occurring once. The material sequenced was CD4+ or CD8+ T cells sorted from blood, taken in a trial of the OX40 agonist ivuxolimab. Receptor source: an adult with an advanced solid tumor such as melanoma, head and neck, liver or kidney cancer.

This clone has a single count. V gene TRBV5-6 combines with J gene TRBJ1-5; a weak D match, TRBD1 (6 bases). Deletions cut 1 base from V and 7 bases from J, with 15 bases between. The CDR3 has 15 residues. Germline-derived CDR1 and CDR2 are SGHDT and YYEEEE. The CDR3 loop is CASSLSGGAGQPQHF. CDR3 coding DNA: TGTGCCAGCAGCTTGTCGGGGGGCGCTGGGCAGCCCCAGCATTTT.

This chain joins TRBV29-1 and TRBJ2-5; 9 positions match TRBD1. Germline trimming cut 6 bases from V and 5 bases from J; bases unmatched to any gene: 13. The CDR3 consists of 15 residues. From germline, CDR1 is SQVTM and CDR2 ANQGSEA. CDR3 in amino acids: CSVGLDRGSRETQYF. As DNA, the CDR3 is TGCAGCGTGGGCCTGGACAGGGGCTCTCGGGAGACCCAGTACTTC.

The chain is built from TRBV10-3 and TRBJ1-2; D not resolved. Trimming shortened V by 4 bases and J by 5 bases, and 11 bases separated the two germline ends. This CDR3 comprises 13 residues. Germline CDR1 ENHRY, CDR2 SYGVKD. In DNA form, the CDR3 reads TGTGCCATCAGTGGCCAAGGGTCATATGGCTACACCTTC. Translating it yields CAISGQGSYGYTF.

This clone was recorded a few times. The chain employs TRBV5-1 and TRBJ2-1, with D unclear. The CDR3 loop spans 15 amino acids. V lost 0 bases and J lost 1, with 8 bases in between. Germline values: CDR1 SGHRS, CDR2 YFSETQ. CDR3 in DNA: TGCGCCAGCAGCTTGGAAGACATATCCTACAATGAGCAGTTCTTC. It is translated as CASSLEDISYNEQFF.

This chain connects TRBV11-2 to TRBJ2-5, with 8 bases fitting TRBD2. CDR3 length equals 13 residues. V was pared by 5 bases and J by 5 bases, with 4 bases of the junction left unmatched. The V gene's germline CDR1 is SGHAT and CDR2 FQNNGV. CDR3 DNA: TGTGCCAGCAGCCGGACTAGCCGGGAGACCCAGTACTTC. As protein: CASSRTSRETQYF.

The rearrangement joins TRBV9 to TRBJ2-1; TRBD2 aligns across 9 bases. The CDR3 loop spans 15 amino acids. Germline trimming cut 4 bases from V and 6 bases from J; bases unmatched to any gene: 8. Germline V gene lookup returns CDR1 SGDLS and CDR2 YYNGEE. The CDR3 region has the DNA TGTGCCAGCAGCTATAGCGGGAGTACTATCAATGAGCAGTTCTTC. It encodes CASSYSGSTINEQFF.

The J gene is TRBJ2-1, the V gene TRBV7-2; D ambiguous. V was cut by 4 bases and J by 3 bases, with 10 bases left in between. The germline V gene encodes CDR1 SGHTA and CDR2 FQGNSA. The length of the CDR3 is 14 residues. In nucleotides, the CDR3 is TGTGCCAGCAGCTGGGCACAAGGCTACAATGAGCAGTTCTTC. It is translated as CASSWAQGYNEQFF.

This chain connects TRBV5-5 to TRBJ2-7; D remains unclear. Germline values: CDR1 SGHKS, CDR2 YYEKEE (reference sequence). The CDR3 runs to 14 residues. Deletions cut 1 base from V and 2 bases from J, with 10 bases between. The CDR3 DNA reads TGTGCCAGCAGCTTGAACAGAGGCCCCTACGAGCAGTACTTC. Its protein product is CASSLNRGPYEQYF.

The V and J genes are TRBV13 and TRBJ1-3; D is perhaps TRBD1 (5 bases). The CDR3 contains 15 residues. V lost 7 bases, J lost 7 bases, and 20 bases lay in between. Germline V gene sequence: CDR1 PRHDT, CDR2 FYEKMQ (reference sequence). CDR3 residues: CASTLDRGGGNTIYF. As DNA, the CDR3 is TGTGCCAGCACGTTAGACAGAGGAGGAGGGAACACCATATATTTT.

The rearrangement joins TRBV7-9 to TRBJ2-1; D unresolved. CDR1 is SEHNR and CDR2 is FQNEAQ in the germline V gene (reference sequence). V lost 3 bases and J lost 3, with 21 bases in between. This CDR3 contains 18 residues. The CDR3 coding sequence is TGTGCCAGCAGCTTGGCAAGCGTACTACAGTCTCGCTACAATGAGCAGTTCTTC. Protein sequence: CASSLASVLQSRYNEQFF.

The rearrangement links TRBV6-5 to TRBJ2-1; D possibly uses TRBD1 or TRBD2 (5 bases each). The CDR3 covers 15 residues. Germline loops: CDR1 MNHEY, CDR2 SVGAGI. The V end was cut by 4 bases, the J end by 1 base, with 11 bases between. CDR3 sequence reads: CASSSPGRSYNEQFF. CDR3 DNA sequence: TGTGCCAGCAGTTCTCCGGGACGATCCTACAATGAGCAGTTCTTC.

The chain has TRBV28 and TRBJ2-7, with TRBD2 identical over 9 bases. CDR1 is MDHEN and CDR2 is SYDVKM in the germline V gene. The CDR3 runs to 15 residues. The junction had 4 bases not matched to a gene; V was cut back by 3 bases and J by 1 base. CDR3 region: CASSFNLAGSYEQYF. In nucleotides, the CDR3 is TGTGCCAGCAGTTTTAATCTAGCGGGGTCCTACGAGCAGTACTTC.

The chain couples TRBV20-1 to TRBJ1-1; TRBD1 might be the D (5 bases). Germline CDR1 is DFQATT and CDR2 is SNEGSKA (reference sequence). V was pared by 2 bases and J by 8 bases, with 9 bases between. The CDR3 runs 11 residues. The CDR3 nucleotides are TGCAGTGCTAGATATCGGGGGGAAGCTTTCTTT. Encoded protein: CSARYRGEAFF.

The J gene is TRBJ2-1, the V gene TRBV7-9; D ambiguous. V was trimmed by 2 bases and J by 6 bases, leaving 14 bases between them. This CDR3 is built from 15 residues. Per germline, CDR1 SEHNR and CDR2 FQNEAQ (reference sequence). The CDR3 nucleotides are TGTGCCAGCAGCTTACCCCTCCACCAGCTCAATGAGCAGTTCTTC. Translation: CASSLPLHQLNEQFF.

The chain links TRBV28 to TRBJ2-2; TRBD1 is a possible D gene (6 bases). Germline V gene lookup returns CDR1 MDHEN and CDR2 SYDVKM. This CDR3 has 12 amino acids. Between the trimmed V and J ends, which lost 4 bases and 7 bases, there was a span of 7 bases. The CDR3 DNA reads TGTGCCAGCAGTTCGGGACACGGGGAGCTGTTTTTT. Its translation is CASSSGHGELFF. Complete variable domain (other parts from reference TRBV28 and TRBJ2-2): DVKVTQSSRYLVKRTGEKVFLECVQDMDHENMFWYRQDPGLGLRLIYFSYDVKMKEKGDIPEGYSVSREKKERFSLILESASTNQTSMYLCASSSGHGELFFGEGSRLTVL.

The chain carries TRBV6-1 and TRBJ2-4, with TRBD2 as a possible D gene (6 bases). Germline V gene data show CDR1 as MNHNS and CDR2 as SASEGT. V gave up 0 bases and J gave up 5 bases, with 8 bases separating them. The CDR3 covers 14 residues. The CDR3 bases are TGTGCCAGCAGTGAAGCGGGAGGAGAAAACATTCAGTACTTC. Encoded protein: CASSEAGGENIQYF.

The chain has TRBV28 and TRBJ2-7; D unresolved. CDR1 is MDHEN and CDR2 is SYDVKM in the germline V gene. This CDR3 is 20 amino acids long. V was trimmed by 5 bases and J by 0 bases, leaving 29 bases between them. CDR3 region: CASSILVSPADTYSSYEQYF. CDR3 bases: TGTGCCAGCAGTATCCTCGTTAGCCCGGCGGATACCTATAGCTCCTACGAGCAGTACTTC. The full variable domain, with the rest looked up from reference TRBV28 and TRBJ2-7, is DVKVTQSSRYLVKRTGEKVFLECVQDMDHENMFWYRQDPGLGLRLIYFSYDVKMKEKGDIPEGYSVSREKKERFSLILESASTNQTSMYLCASSILVSPADTYSSYEQYFGPGTRLTVT.

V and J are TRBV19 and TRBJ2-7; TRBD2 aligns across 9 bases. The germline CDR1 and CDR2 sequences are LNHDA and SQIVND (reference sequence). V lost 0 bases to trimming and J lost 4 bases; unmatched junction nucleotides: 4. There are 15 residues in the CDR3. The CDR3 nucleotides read TGTGCCAGTAGTATAGATGGACTAGCGCTGTACGAGCAGTACTTC. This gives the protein CASSIDGLALYEQYF.

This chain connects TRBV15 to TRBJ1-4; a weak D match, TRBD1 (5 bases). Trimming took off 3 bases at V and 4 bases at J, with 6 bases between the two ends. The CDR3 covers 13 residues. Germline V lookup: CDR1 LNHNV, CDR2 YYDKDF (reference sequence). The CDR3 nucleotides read TGTGCCACCAGCAGCGACAGTAATGAAAAACTGTTTTTT. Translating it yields CATSSDSNEKLFF.

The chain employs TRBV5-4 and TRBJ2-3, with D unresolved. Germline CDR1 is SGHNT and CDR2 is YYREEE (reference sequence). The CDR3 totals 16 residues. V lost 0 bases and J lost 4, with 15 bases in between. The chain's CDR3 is CASSLDSVVGSDTQYF. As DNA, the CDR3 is TGTGCCAGCAGCTTGGATTCTGTGGTGGGATCAGATACGCAGTATTTT.

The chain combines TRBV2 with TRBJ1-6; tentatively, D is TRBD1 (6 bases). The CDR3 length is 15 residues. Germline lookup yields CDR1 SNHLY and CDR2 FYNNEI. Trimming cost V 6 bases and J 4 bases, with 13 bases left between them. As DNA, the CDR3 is TGTGCCAGCAGCGAACAGGGTTCGTATAATTCACCCCTCCACTTT. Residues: CASSEQGSYNSPLHF.

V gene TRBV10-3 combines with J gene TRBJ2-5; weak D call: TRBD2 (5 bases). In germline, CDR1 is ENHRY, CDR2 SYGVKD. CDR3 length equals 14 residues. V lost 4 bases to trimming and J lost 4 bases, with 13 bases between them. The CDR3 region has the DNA TGTGCCATCAGTGCGTCCGAGGGAGCAGAGACCCAGTACTTC. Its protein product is CAISASEGAETQYF.

The CDR3 nucleotides are TGTGCCAGCAGCTTTAGCGTAAGCTACGAGCAGTACTTC. Amino acid sequence: CASSFSVSYEQYF. The J gene is TRBJ2-7, the V gene TRBV21-1; TRBD2 is the table's D call, not checked against the DNA. TRBV21-1 constitutes a pseudogene. The CDR3 consists of 13 residues.

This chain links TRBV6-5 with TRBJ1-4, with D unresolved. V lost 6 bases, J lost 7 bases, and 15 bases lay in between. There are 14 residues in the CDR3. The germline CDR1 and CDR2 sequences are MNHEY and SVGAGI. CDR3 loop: CASRGREGGEKLFF. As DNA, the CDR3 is TGTGCCAGCAGAGGTCGCGAGGGCGGTGAAAAACTGTTTTTT.

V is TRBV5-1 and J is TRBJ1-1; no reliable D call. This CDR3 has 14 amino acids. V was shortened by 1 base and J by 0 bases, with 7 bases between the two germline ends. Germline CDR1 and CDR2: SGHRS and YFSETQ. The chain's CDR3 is CASSLLDMNTEAFF. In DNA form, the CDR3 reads TGCGCCAGCAGCTTGCTGGATATGAACACTGAAGCTTTCTTT.

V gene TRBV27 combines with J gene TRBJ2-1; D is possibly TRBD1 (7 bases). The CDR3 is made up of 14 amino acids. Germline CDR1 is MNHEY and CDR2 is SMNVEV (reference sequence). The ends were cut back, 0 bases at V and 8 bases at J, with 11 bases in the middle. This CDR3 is CASSLSTGEDEQFF. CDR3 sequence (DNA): TGTGCCAGCAGTTTATCTACAGGGGAGGATGAGCAGTTCTTC.

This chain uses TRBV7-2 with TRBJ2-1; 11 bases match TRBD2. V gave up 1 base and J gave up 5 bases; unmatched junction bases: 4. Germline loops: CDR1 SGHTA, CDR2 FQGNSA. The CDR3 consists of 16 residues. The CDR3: CASSLVGTSGHNEQFF. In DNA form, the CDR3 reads TGTGCCAGCAGCTTAGTGGGGACTAGCGGACACAATGAGCAGTTCTTC. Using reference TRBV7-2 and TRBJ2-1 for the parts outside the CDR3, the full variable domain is GAGVSQSPSNKVTEKGKDVELRCDPISGHTALYWYRQSLGQGLEFLIYFQGNSAPDKSGLPSDRFSAERTGGSVSTLTIQRTQQEDSAVYLCASSLVGTSGHNEQFFGPGTRLTVL.

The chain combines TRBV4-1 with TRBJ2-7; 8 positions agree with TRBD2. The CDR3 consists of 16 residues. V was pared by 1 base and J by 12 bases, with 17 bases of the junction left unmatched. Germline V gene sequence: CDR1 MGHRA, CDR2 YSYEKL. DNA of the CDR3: TGCGCCAGCAGCCAAGGGCAAGAGCGGGGGCCACTAGCGAGGTACTTC. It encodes CASSQGQERGPLARYF.

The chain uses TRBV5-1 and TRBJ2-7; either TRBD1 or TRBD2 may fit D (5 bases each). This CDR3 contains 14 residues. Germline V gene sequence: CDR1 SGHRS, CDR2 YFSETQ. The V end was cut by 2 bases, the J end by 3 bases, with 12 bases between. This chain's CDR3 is CASSFRDGVYEQYF. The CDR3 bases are TGCGCCAGCAGCTTCCGGGACGGAGTCTACGAGCAGTACTTC.

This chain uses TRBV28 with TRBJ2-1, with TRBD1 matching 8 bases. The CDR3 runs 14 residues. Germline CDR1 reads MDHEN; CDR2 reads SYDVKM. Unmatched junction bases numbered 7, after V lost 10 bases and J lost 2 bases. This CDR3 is CATRQGFTYNEQFF. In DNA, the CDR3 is TGTGCCACCCGACAGGGGTTCACCTACAATGAGCAGTTCTTC. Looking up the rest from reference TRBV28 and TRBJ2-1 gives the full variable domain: DVKVTQSSRYLVKRTGEKVFLECVQDMDHENMFWYRQDPGLGLRLIYFSYDVKMKEKGDIPEGYSVSREKKERFSLILESASTNQTSMYLCATRQGFTYNEQFFGPGTRLTVL.

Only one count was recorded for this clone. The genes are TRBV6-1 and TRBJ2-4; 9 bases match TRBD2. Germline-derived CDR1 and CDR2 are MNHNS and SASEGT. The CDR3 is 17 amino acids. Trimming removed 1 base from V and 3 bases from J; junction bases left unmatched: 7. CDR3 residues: CASSEGGAGGSKNIQYF. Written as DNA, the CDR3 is TGTGCCAGCAGTGAAGGAGGGGCGGGAGGGAGCAAAAACATTCAGTACTTC.

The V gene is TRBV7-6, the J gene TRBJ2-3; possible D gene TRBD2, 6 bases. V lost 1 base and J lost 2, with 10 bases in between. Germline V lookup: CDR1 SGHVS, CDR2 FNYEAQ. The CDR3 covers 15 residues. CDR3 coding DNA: TGTGCCAGCAGCTTAGTGTTGCGGGACACAGATACGCAGTATTTT. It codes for CASSLVLRDTDTQYF.